The 21 T cell receptor beta chains reported below all come from one sample, sequenced in a study of radiotherapy plus CTLA-4 blockade in lung cancer (dated by TCRdb to 2016 to 2018). Libraries were prepared through the immunoSEQ multiplex PCR assay. TCRdb holds this immuneACCESS table with in-frame rearrangements only. Some clones are missing; in checked studies, unresolved V genes explain under half, and the rest has no known cause. For this sample the table gives 110,000 or so clones, of which nearly 80% were detected only once. 4% to 6% of the sample goes to the ten largest clones. The sequences come from peripheral blood, collected from a patient treated with radiotherapy plus ipilimumab. The receptors here all came from a human donor with non-small cell lung cancer who had a partial response to radiotherapy plus ipilimumab.

This clone was picked up a small number of times. Different DNA sequences within this sample yield the same CDR3. The chain has TRBV5-4 and TRBJ2-6, with D hard to call. Germline assignment: CDR1 SGHNT and CDR2 YYREEE (reference sequence). V was pared by 4 bases and J by 3 bases, with 8 bases between. There are 14 residues in the CDR3. The CDR3 loop reads CASSGRVGANVLTF. CDR3 nucleotide sequence: TGTGCCAGCAGCGGTCGAGTTGGGGCCAACGTCCTGACTTTC.

The chain combines TRBV7-2 with TRBJ2-4; 7 bases are shared with TRBD1. CDR3 length: 15 amino acids. Germline CDR1 and CDR2: SGHTA and FQGNSA. V trimming: 1 base; J trimming: 8 bases; junction bases outside the gene matches: 8. CDR3 in amino acids: CASSLEGGAEDIQYF. The CDR3 DNA sequence: TGTGCCAGCAGCTTAGAAGGGGGCGCTGAGGACATTCAGTACTTC.

The rearrangement uses TRBV18 and TRBJ1-1, with TRBD1 as a possible D gene (6 bases). Trimming pared 3 bases from V and 1 base from J, leaving 9 bases between. The CDR3 spans 14 residues. The germline V gene encodes CDR1 KGHSH and CDR2 LQKENI. The CDR3 region has the DNA TGTGCCAGCTCACCTACGACAGGGAACACTGAAGCTTTCTTT. Amino acids: CASSPTTGNTEAFF. Full variable domain (missing parts from reference TRBV18 and TRBJ1-1): NAGVMQNPRHLVRRRGQEARLRCSPMKGHSHVYWYRQLPEEGLKFMVYLQKENIIDESGMPKERFSAEFPKEGPSILRIQQVVRGDSAAYFCASSPTTGNTEAFFGQGTRLTVV.

This clone was recorded at least ten times. The junction and the germline gene differ at one end; a read error may be behind it. The rearrangement uses TRBV6-6 and TRBJ1-1, with 8 bases that match TRBD1. In germline, CDR1 is MNHNY, CDR2 SVGAGI (reference sequence). The CDR3 spans 15 residues. The CDR3 region has the DNA TGTGCCAGCAGTTTACCGGGACAGGAGAACGCTGAAGCTTTCTTT. It codes for CASSLPGQENAEAFF.

V is TRBV5-1 and J is TRBJ2-5, with TRBD1 as a possible D gene (6 bases). Trimming took 0 bases from V and 2 from J, leaving 14 bases between them. The CDR3 spans 16 residues. In germline, CDR1 is SGHRS, CDR2 YFSETQ. The CDR3 here is CASSLEVGGPQETQYF. In DNA form, the CDR3 reads TGCGCCAGCAGCTTGGAGGTTGGGGGCCCTCAAGAGACCCAGTACTTC.

The rearrangement uses TRBV19 and TRBJ1-1; D perhaps matches TRBD1 (5 bases). The V end lost 5 bases, the J end lost 5 bases, and 12 bases lay between the germline ends. The germline V gene encodes CDR1 LNHDA and CDR2 SQIVND (reference sequence). The CDR3 covers 13 residues. The DNA for the CDR3 is TGTGCCAGTAGTGCCCGGACAAGAACTGAAGCTTTCTTT. Residues: CASSARTRTEAFF.

This clone occurred once. CDR3 region: CASRLAGAGNSPLHF. The CDR3 DNA sequence: TGCGCCAGCAGGCTTGCGGGAGCGGGGAATTCACCCCTCCACTTT. J is TRBJ1-6 and V is TRBV5-1; D remains ambiguous. The CDR3 totals 15 residues. V lost 5 bases to trimming and J lost 7 bases, with 16 bases between them. CDR1 is SGHRS, CDR2 YFSETQ, per germline.

This sequence joins TRBV10-2 and TRBJ2-7, with 8 bases that match TRBD1. V lost 5 bases to trimming and J lost 0 bases; unmatched junction nucleotides: 6. Germline assignment: CDR1 WSHSY and CDR2 SAAADI. This CDR3 is built from 15 residues. The CDR3 nucleotides read TGCGCCAGCAGTCGTGGACAGGGAACCTCCTACGAGCAGTACGTC. Translation gives CASSRGQGTSYEQYV.

This clone appeared a single time. The chain couples TRBV30 to TRBJ2-3, with D perhaps TRBD1 (5 bases). Germline V gene data show CDR1 as GTSNPN and CDR2 as SVGIG (reference sequence). The CDR3 runs 15 residues. The V gene lost 2 bases and the J gene lost 6 bases, with 18 bases spanning the gap. In nucleotides, the CDR3 is TGTGCCTGGAGTCGTAGCAGGGTGGAACGGGATACGCAGTATTTT. This sequence encodes CAWSRSRVERDTQYF. The complete variable domain, with remaining parts taken from reference TRBV30 and TRBJ2-3, reads SQTIHQWPATLVQPVGSPLSLECTVEGTSNPNLYWYRQAAGRGLQLLFYSVGIGQISSEVPQNLSASRPQDRQFILSSKKLLLSDSGFYLCAWSRSRVERDTQYFGPGTRLTVL.

The J gene is TRBJ1-1, the V gene TRBV7-2, with D unresolved. The CDR3 is 13 residues long. Germline V CDR1 and CDR2: SGHTA, FQGNSA. Trimming cost V 4 bases and J 8 bases, with 14 bases left between them. CDR3 coding DNA: TGTGCCAGCAGCTACCGTTGGCCCCCAGAAGCTTTCTTT. As protein: CASSYRWPPEAFF.

The chain carries TRBV27 and TRBJ2-1; 8 bases fit TRBD2. CDR3 size: 17 residues. J gave up 4 bases and V 1 base, and 9 bases lay outside the gene matches. CDR1 MNHEY and CDR2 SMNVEV come from the germline V gene (reference sequence). In nucleotides, the CDR3 is TGTGCCAGCAGTTTATATACTAGCGGATCAACATACAATGAGCAGTTCTTC. This translates into CASSLYTSGSTYNEQFF.

The chain uses TRBV25-1 and TRBJ1-2; 8 bases align to TRBD1. Germline CDR1 reads MGHDK; CDR2 reads SYGVNS. The CDR3 length is 14 residues. V lost 4 bases, J lost 2 bases, and 3 bases stayed unmatched. The CDR3 coding sequence is TGTGCCAGCAGTGTGCGACAGGGGAACTATGGCTACACCTTC. As protein: CASSVRQGNYGYTF.

The rearrangement uses TRBV28 and TRBJ2-3; TRBD1 matches at 9 bases. Per germline, CDR1 MDHEN and CDR2 SYDVKM. The CDR3 sequence is 15 residues long. The J segment lost 4 bases and the V segment lost 5 bases, leaving 7 bases of the junction unmatched. The CDR3 coding sequence is TGTGCCAGCAGTGTCCCGGGACAGGGCGCAGATACGCAGTATTTT. Protein sequence: CASSVPGQGADTQYF.

The gene calls are TRBV15 and TRBJ1-5; D uncertain. This CDR3 region has 15 residues. Germline CDR1 is LNHNV and CDR2 is YYDKDF (reference sequence). V gave up 0 bases and J gave up 2 bases, with 8 bases separating them. The CDR3 spells CATSRDPGGNQPQHF. Written as DNA, the CDR3 is TGTGCCACCAGCAGAGACCCTGGAGGCAATCAGCCCCAGCATTTT.

The chain links TRBV5-6 to TRBJ2-3; D possibly corresponds to TRBD1 (5 bases). Germline CDR1 SGHDT, CDR2 YYEEEE. Trimming took 0 bases from V and 4 from J, leaving 9 bases between them. The CDR3 spans 14 residues. The CDR3 DNA reads TGTGCCAGCAGCTTGGATAGGGGCCCAGATACGCAGTATTTT. It encodes CASSLDRGPDTQYF.

The V call is TRBV6-6, the J call TRBJ2-3; D is possibly TRBD2 (6 bases). The CDR3 spans 11 residues. Trimming took off 6 bases at V and 14 bases at J, with 15 bases between the two ends. Germline CDR1 reads MNHNY; CDR2 reads SVGAGI (reference sequence). The CDR3 DNA follows: TGTGCCAGCAGCCCCGGGAGCGCGGTGTATTTT. Amino acids: CASSPGSAVYF.

The DNA for the CDR3 is TGTGCCAGCTCACCAGGGGCTAGTAGCACTGAAGCTTTCTTT. It yields the protein CASSPGASSTEAFF. The chain uses TRBV18 and TRBJ1-1, with D possibly matching TRBD1 (5 bases). Per the germline V gene, CDR1 is KGHSH and CDR2 is LQKENI. V lost 2 bases to trimming and J lost 4 bases, with 11 bases between them. The CDR3 consists of 14 residues.

This clone is a singleton in its sample. Here the CDR3 reads CASSTGQGATEAFF. CDR3 nucleotides: TGTGCCAGCAGTACCGGACAGGGAGCCACTGAAGCTTTCTTT. The J gene is TRBJ1-1, the V gene TRBV6-6, with 8 bases matching TRBD1. The CDR3 extends over 14 amino acids. V was pared by 5 bases and J by 4 bases, with 6 bases of the junction left unmatched. Germline lookup yields CDR1 MNHNY and CDR2 SVGAGI (reference sequence).

This chain connects TRBV27 to TRBJ1-5; 9 bases line up with TRBD1. Germline assignment: CDR1 MNHEY and CDR2 SMNVEV (reference sequence). This CDR3 is built from 19 residues. V shed 5 bases and J 1 base; nucleotides not matched to a gene: 15. The CDR3 loop reads CASSIRDRDGTLSNQPQHF. The DNA of the CDR3 is TGTGCCAGCAGTATAAGGGACAGGGACGGGACCTTAAGCAATCAGCCCCAGCATTTT.

The gene calls are TRBV6-5 and TRBJ2-2; 9 positions match TRBD2. Germline lookup yields CDR1 MNHEY and CDR2 SVGAGI. V lost 7 bases and J lost 7; bases outside the gene matches: 10. The CDR3 has 15 residues. CDR3 coding DNA: TGTGCCAGCAAATTAGCTAGCGGGACTGTCGGGGAGCTGTTTTTT. This codes for CASKLASGTVGELFF.

Only a few counts were recorded for this clone. The chain is built from TRBV10-3 and TRBJ1-1; D gene uncertain. The CDR3 has 13 amino acids. CDR1 ENHRY and CDR2 SYGVKD come from the germline V gene. V was cut by 4 bases and J by 1 base, with 7 bases left in between. CDR3 amino acids: CAISVGENTEAFF. CDR3 nucleotide sequence: TGTGCCATCAGTGTCGGAGAGAACACTGAAGCTTTCTTT.